Presented here are 14 T cell receptor beta chains from one specimen sequenced in a study of T cell repertoires in cytomegalovirus infection. TCRdb reanalysed the reads using MiXCR and keeps one entry per CDR3 protein. Of fewer than 850,000 distinct CDR3 sequences listed, about 29% were seen once; the top ten hold around 13%. Their antigen targets remain unknown. The starting material was cultured CD8+ T cells from PBMCs, obtained from culture after CMV antigen stimulation. These TCRs come from a human donor in good health (CMV status not recorded). Some clones in this sample may be carry-over from other donors' samples.

This chain connects TRBV7-6 to TRBJ2-2; TRBD1 matches 8 bases. V shed 1 base, J shed 4 bases, and the junction held 5 bases outside the gene matches. The germline CDR1 and CDR2 sequences are SGHVS and FNYEAQ. The CDR3 totals 16 residues. Here the CDR3 reads CASSLGQGARTGELFF. CDR3 bases: TGTGCCAGCAGCTTAGGGCAGGGGGCGCGCACCGGGGAGCTGTTTTTT.

This clonotype was counted many times. The chain carries TRBV7-9 and TRBJ1-1; the match to TRBD1 covers 10 bases. Losses at the gene ends were 6 bases for V and 2 bases for J; bases not matched to a gene: 12. Looked up from germline, CDR1 is SEHNR and CDR2 is FQNEAQ (reference sequence). This CDR3 has 17 residues. The CDR3 loop reads CASSFGGTGVTNTEAFF. In DNA form, the CDR3 reads TGTGCCAGCAGTTTTGGGGGGACAGGGGTAACCAACACTGAAGCTTTCTTT.

The sample holds many counts of this clonotype. CDR3: CASSLGVGAEAFF. For the CDR3, the DNA is TGTGCCAGCAGCTTAGGGGTCGGGGCTGAAGCTTTCTTT. The chain couples TRBV7-8 to TRBJ1-1, with D uncertain. Trimming stripped 1 base from V and 6 bases from J, with 9 bases between. CDR1 is SGHVS, CDR2 FQNEAQ, per germline. The CDR3 sequence is 13 residues long. Variable domain in full (rest from reference TRBV7-8 and TRBJ1-1): GAGVSQSPRYKVAKRGQDVALRCDPISGHVSLFWYQQALGQGPEFLTYFQNEAQLDKSGLPSDRFFAERPEGSVSTLKIQRTQQEDSAVYLCASSLGVGAEAFFGQGTRLTVV.

This clonotype was counted a few times. The chain combines TRBV6-2 or TRBV6-3 with TRBJ1-5; D call uncertain. The germline V gene encodes CDR1 MNHEY and CDR2 SVGEGT. CDR3 size: 14 residues. V lost 4 bases to trimming and J lost 8 bases, with 15 bases between them. Here the CDR3 reads CASSLPAAWEPQHF. In nucleotides, the CDR3 is TGTGCCAGCAGTTTACCGGCTGCATGGGAGCCCCAGCATTTT.

A remark on this clonotype: Germline and junction disagree at one end, which may indicate a read error. The gene calls are TRBV7-9 and TRBJ2-5; D call uncertain. Germline lookup yields CDR1 SEHNR and CDR2 FQNEAQ (reference sequence). The CDR3 totals 12 residues. CDR3 in DNA: TGTGCCAGCAGCTTAAATAAAGAGTCCCAGTACTTC. Protein sequence: CASSLNKESQYF.

This clonotype was seen only a few times. The J gene is TRBJ2-2, the V gene TRBV7-8, with no clear D. Trimming left V 5 bases short and J 6 bases short, with 16 bases between. Germline assignment: CDR1 SGHVS and CDR2 FQNEAQ. This CDR3 has 15 amino acids. CDR3 in amino acids: CASSHEIGRSGELFF. DNA for the CDR3: TGTGCCAGCAGCCACGAGATCGGGCGTTCCGGGGAGCTGTTTTTT.

This clonotype was detected only a few times. The chain recombines TRBV7-6 with TRBJ2-1; no reliable D call. In germline, CDR1 is SGHVS, CDR2 FNYEAQ. CDR3 length: 15 amino acids. V lost 4 bases and J lost 0, with 10 bases in between. CDR3 region: CASSSARSSYNEQFF. The CDR3 coding sequence is TGTGCCAGCAGCTCCGCCAGGAGCTCCTACAATGAGCAGTTCTTC.

This clonotype was seen once. At one end, the junction sequence differs from germline, possibly due to a read error. This sequence joins TRBV6-5 and TRBJ2-2; TRBD2 agrees at 8 bases. This CDR3 is built from 15 residues. Germline-derived CDR1 and CDR2 are MNHEY and SVGAGI. DNA for the CDR3: TGTGCCTGCAGTTACGCCCGGGAGGGGGCCGGGGAGCTGTTTTTT. It encodes CACSYAREGAGELFF.

This clonotype was observed a handful of times. The rearrangement links TRBV29-1 to TRBJ1-1; 9 bases match TRBD1. Germline lookup yields CDR1 SQVTM and CDR2 ANQGSEA. Trimming removed 4 bases from V and 0 bases from J; junction bases left unmatched: 9. The CDR3 has 16 residues. CDR3 amino acids: CSVARQGGWMNTEAFF. CDR3 nucleotides: TGCAGCGTTGCGAGACAGGGGGGTTGGATGAACACTGAAGCTTTCTTT.

The chain is built from TRBV10-3 and TRBJ1-1; no clear D gene. Trimming pared 10 bases from V and 1 base from J, leaving 13 bases between. Germline V gene sequence: CDR1 ENHRY, CDR2 SYGVKD. The CDR3 has 13 amino acids. CDR3: CANQIDKNTEAFF. CDR3 sequence (DNA): TGTGCCAATCAAATCGACAAGAACACTGAAGCTTTCTTT.

This clonotype showed up just a few times. J is TRBJ1-2 and V is TRBV6-5; tentatively, D is TRBD1 (5 bases). Germline CDR1 MNHEY, CDR2 SVGAGI. The CDR3 runs 14 residues. V lost 2 bases and J lost 5, with 12 bases in between. CDR3 in DNA: TGTGCCAGCAGTTACGCCGGACACCCATATGGCTACACCTTC. This codes for CASSYAGHPYGYTF.

This clonotype was seen repeatedly, ten times or more. The chain employs TRBV12-3 or TRBV12-4 and TRBJ1-1; D gene unclear. The CDR3 is made up of 14 amino acids. The ends were cut back, 7 bases at V and 5 bases at J, with 17 bases in the middle. CDR3 region: CASTYGGGVTEAFF. The DNA of the CDR3 is TGTGCCAGCACCTACGGTGGCGGTGTAACTGAAGCTTTCTTT.

The chain couples TRBV7-2 to TRBJ2-7, with D unclear. CDR3 size: 14 residues. The V end was cut by 8 bases, the J end by 0 bases, with 14 bases between. Germline V lookup: CDR1 SGHTA, CDR2 FQGNSA. The CDR3 loop reads CASGDRPSSYEQYF. The DNA for the CDR3 is TGTGCCAGCGGTGATCGACCGAGCTCCTACGAGCAGTACTTC. The variable domain in full, with the rest retrieved from reference TRBV7-2 and TRBJ2-7, is GAGVSQSPSNKVTEKGKDVELRCDPISGHTALYWYRQSLGQGLEFLIYFQGNSAPDKSGLPSDRFSAERTGGSVSTLTIQRTQQEDSAVYLCASGDRPSSYEQYFGPGTRLTVT.

The chain carries TRBV19 and TRBJ2-1; D is perhaps TRBD1 (6 bases). V shed 7 bases and J shed 3 bases, with 10 bases lying between them. The germline gives CDR1 LNHDA, CDR2 SQIVND (reference sequence). The length of the CDR3 is 13 residues. The DNA of the CDR3 is TGTGCCAGTACCCAGGGGTTCTACAATGAGCAGTTCTTC. It specifies CASTQGFYNEQFF.